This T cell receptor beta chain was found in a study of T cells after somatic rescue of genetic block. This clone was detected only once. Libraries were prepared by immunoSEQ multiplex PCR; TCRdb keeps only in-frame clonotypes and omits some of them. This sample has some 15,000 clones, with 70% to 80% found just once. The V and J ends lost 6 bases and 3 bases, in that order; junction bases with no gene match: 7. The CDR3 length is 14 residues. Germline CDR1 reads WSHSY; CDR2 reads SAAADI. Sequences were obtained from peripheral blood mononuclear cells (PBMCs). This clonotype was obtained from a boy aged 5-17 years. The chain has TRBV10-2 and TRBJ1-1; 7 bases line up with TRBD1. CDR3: CASRSGQLYTEAFF. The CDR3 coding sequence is TGCGCCAGCAGGTCGGGACAGCTCTACACTGAAGCTTTCTTT.